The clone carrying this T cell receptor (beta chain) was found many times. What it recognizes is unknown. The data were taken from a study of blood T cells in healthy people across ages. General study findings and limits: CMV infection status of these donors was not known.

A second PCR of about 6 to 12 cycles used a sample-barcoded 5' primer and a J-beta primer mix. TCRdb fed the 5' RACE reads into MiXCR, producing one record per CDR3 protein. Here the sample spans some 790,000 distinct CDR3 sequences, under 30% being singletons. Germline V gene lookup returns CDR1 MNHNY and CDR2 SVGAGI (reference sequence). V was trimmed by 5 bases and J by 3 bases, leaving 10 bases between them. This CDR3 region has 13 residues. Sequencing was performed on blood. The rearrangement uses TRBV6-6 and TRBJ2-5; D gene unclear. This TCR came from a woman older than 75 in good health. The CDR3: CASSRGAEETQYF. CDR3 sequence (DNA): TGTGCCAGCAGTAGAGGAGCTGAAGAGACCCAGTACTTC.